This T cell receptor (beta chain) was recorded in a study of beta chain features in type 1 diabetes. Study background: Over all samples combined, 107,917,701 sorted cells were examined.

A word on this clone: What it binds is unknown.

Expressed TCRB transcripts were sequenced after all isolated RNA was converted to cDNA. Only in-frame clones appear in the TCRdb table, and some are missing; sequencing was by immunoSEQ multiplex PCR. The sample has 400,000 to 450,000 clones, 11% to 15% seen once; the top ten hold roughly 0.036%. The CDR3 covers 12 residues. CDR1 and CDR2 from the germline V gene are SNHLY and FYNNEI. Trimming removed 4 bases at V and 7 bases at J, with 11 bases between. Purities over 98% were achieved in all sorted populations. The study, taken as a whole, reports: There was a moderate but significant shortening of TCRB CDR3s in all four CD4+ subsets of Type 1 diabetes patients. Cells that show high TCR expression could be over-represented by cDNA sequencing.

The sequenced sample consisted of naive CD4+ T cells from blood. The chain combines TRBV2 with TRBJ2-7, with D possibly TRBD2 on 5 matching bases. The receptor was isolated from a man aged 25 to 40 in good health. The CDR3 loop is CASSGEGWEQYV. The CDR3 nucleotides read TGTGCCAGCAGTGGTGAGGGTTGGGAGCAGTACGTC.